The clone carrying this TCR beta chain occurred many times. The V and J ends lost 4 bases and 5 bases, in that order; junction bases with no gene match: 5. The CDR3 length is 15 residues. Looked up from germline, CDR1 is MNHNY and CDR2 is SVGAGI (reference sequence). What was amplified from RNA transcripts were TCR beta CDR3 regions. The HTBI primer set drove a first-round RT-PCR of the TCR CDR3. TCRdb independently ran MiXCR on the multiplex PCR reads; one entry per CDR3 protein. Of fewer than 750,000 distinct CDR3 sequences listed, 14% to 15% are singletons. The data originate from a study of T cells in Graves' hyperthyroidism and ophthalmopathy.

The chain joins TRBV6-6 to TRBJ1-1; 12 nucleotides agree with TRBD1. Specimen: blood. The TCR sequence derives from a woman aged 40 to 50 with Graves' ophthalmopathy. Written as DNA, the CDR3 is TGTGCCAGCAGTTTCGGGGACAGGGGGCATACTGAAGCTTTCTTT. This translates into CASSFGDRGHTEAFF.